The source of this T cell receptor beta chain is a study of T-cell memory formation after mild COVID-19. Findings and caveats of the study: Clones contracting day 15 to 85 were balanced CD4/CD8; later expanders leaned CD4+. Pre-infection memory showed some responding clones, and this suggested that cross-reactive memory joined. Most CD4+ clones that shrank were in CM and EM, while CD8+ ones turned up in EMRA.

TCRalpha and TCRbeta libraries used 5'RACE with constant-segment primers and UMIs. From the 5' RACE reads, TCRdb called clonotypes with MiXCR, one entry per CDR3 protein. Of just under 550,000 distinct CDR3 sequences in the sample, roughly 22% were seen once. This clonotype showed up just a few times. Its target is not known. V lost 10 bases, J lost 5 bases, and 14 bases lay in between. The CDR3 spans 12 residues. The V gene's germline CDR1 is SGHTA and CDR2 FQGNSA. The chain has TRBV7-2 and TRBJ1-2; D not certain. This TCR was recovered from an adult woman who had mild COVID-19 (a few samples of this study predate the infection). Cell type and time point are not known. The sequenced sample consisted of PBMCs or a T cell subset sorted from them (not recorded which). The CDR3 coding sequence is TGTGCCACCACTCTGCAACCTTATGGCTACACCTTC. Its protein product is CATTLQPYGYTF. The variable domain in full, with the rest retrieved from reference TRBV7-2 and TRBJ1-2, is GAGVSQSPSNKVTEKGKDVELRCDPISGHTALYWYRQSLGQGLEFLIYFQGNSAPDKSGLPSDRFSAERTGGSVSTLTIQRTQQEDSAVYLCATTLQPYGYTFGSGTRLTVV.